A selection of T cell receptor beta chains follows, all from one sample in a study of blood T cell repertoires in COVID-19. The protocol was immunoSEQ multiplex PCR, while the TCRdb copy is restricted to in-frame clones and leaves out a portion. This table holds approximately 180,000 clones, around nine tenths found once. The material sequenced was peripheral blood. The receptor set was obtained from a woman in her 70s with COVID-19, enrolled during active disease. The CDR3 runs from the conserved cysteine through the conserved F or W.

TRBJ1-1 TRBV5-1 CASSLNADTEAFF
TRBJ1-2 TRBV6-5 CASTPDYGYTF
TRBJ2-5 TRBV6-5 CASSRGQGMETQYF
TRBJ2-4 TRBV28 CASSDRGLGKNIQYF
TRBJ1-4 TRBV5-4 CASSPGTGQEKLFF
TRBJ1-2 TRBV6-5 CASSYLAGQAGYTF
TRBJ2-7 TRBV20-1 CSAMHNEQYF
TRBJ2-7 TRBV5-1 CASSLTATYEQYF
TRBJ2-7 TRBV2 CASRDTRTSYEQYF
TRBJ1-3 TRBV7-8 CASSVQGYGNTIYF
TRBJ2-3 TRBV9 CASSVETGLLEDTQYF
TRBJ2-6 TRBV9 CASSVRLAGHPSSFPGANVLTF
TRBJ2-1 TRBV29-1 CSVYGLAGMKFF
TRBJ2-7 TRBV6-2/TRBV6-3 CASSYSITSGRKYEQYF
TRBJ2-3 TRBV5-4 CASSFSGRTDTQYF
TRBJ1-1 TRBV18 CASSPGSWGQNTEAFF
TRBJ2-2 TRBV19 CASSIGLASTGELFF
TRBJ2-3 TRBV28 CASSPPSGRVSDTQYF
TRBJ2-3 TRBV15 CATSRDGGQGAGDTQYF
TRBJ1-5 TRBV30 CAWSVNREQPQHF
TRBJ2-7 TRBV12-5 CASGRGLAASYEQYF
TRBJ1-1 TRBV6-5 CASSIQGRSTEAFF
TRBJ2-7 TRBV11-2 CASSRVYEQYF
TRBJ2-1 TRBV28 CASSLLAPYNEQFF
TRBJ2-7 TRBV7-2 CASSSGAGSPYF
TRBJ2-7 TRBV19 CASSSPDRGTQYF